The clone carrying this T cell receptor (beta chain) has just one count. Germline-derived CDR1 and CDR2 are MNHNS and SASEGT. This CDR3 spans 14 amino acids. V lost 5 bases and J 2 bases, leaving 11 bases between the germline ends. The data were taken from a study of blood T cell repertoires in COVID-19. In the study overall: Material from acute and convalescent COVID-19 was sourced from the United States, Italy and Spain. Nucleic acid was either cDNA or gDNA, and it came from T cells, B-cell-depleted T cells, or PBMCs.

Authors' methods: Nucleated cell number was recorded as an estimate derived from reference gene primer amplification. Clones were read by immunoSEQ multiplex PCR, and TCRdb kept only the in-frame ones, dropping some. Clonal size and the V and J genes are those of that table, whereas D and trimming came from the DNA. The table has around 14,000 clones, more than 75% seen once. This chain uses TRBV6-1 with TRBJ2-3; D might be TRBD1 (5 bases). The sample consisted of peripheral blood. The sequence was obtained from a human donor in a cohort sampled during active COVID-19. As DNA, the CDR3 is TGTGCCAGCAGTCCCCTAGGGGTCACAGATACGCAGTATTTT. As protein: CASSPLGVTDTQYF.